Below, 17 T cell receptor beta chains from the same sample are listed, as sequenced in a study of memory CD4+ T cells and cytomegalovirus serostatus. Single viable CD3+CD4+CD8-CD45RO+ cells were sorted as the memory CD4+ T cells. The repertoire was sequenced with immunoSEQ multiplex PCR; TCRdb's copy has only in-frame clones and lacks some. In the table there are about 56,000 clones, 82% of which are singletons. Source material: memory CD4+ T cells from blood. The receptors originated from an adult in good health and CMV-seronegative.

The chain employs TRBV13 and TRBJ2-5; 9 positions agree with TRBD1. The J segment lost 4 bases and the V segment lost 4 bases, leaving 7 bases of the junction unmatched. Germline V CDR1 and CDR2: PRHDT, FYEKMQ (reference sequence). The CDR3 runs 15 residues. The CDR3 sequence: CASSSGQGYRETQYF. For the CDR3, the DNA is TGTGCCAGCAGCTCAGGACAGGGGTACCGAGAGACCCAGTACTTC. Full variable domain (missing parts from reference TRBV13 and TRBJ2-5): AAGVIQSPRHLIKEKRETATLKCYPIPRHDTVYWYQQGPGQDPQFLISFYEKMQSDKGSIPDRFSAQQFSDYHSELNMSSLELGDSALYFCASSSGQGYRETQYFGPGTRLLVL.

The chain has TRBV5-4 and TRBJ2-3; 7 nucleotides line up with TRBD2. Germline assignment: CDR1 SGHNT and CDR2 YYREEE (reference sequence). Trimming at V came to 1 base and at J to 4 bases, leaving 3 bases not matched to a gene. This CDR3 contains 14 residues. The CDR3 nucleotides are TGTGCCAGCAGCTTGTTCCTAGCGGCAGATACGCAGTATTTT. Amino acids: CASSLFLAADTQYF.

The J gene is TRBJ2-7, the V gene TRBV7-2, with 8 nucleotides matching TRBD1. CDR3 length equals 15 residues. Germline assignment: CDR1 SGHTA and CDR2 FQGNSA. Trimming removed 0 bases from V and 5 bases from J; junction bases left unmatched: 6. The CDR3 DNA reads TGTGCCAGCAGCTTAGCCCAGACAGGGGCCCACGAGCAGTACTTC. Translated: CASSLAQTGAHEQYF.

V gene TRBV7-2 combines with J gene TRBJ2-5, with 10 bases fitting TRBD2. V was pared by 1 base and J by 5 bases, with 4 bases of the junction left unmatched. The CDR3 is 15 residues long. Germline-derived CDR1 and CDR2 are SGHTA and FQGNSA. The CDR3 spells CASSLGSGGYETQYF. The CDR3 nucleotides are TGTGCCAGCAGCTTAGGTAGCGGGGGGTATGAGACCCAGTACTTC. Together with reference TRBV7-2 and TRBJ2-5, the CDR3 gives the full variable domain: GAGVSQSPSNKVTEKGKDVELRCDPISGHTALYWYRQSLGQGLEFLIYFQGNSAPDKSGLPSDRFSAERTGGSVSTLTIQRTQQEDSAVYLCASSLGSGGYETQYFGPGTRLLVL.

This clone appeared once. V is TRBV5-6 and J is TRBJ1-2; D gene ambiguous. The ends were cut back, 2 bases at V and 0 bases at J, with 8 bases in the middle. In germline, CDR1 is SGHDT, CDR2 YYEEEE. The CDR3 totals 14 residues. CDR3 in DNA: TGTGCCAGCAGCTTCAGCAACCCTAACTATGGCTACACCTTC. Protein: CASSFSNPNYGYTF. Variable domain in full (rest from reference TRBV5-6 and TRBJ1-2): DAGVTQSPTHLIKTRGQQVTLRCSPKSGHDTVSWYQQALGQGPQFIFQYYEEEERQRGNFPDRFSGHQFPNYSSELNVNALLLGDSALYLCASSFSNPNYGYTFGSGTRLTVV.

V usage is TRBV4-1 and J usage is TRBJ1-1, with 12 positions matching TRBD1. Germline CDR1 MGHRA, CDR2 YSYEKL. Trimming removed 3 bases from V and 8 bases from J; junction bases left unmatched: 4. The CDR3 loop spans 14 amino acids. The CDR3 loop is CASSHPGTGGEAFF. CDR3 sequence (DNA): TGCGCCAGCAGCCACCCTGGGACAGGGGGCGAAGCTTTCTTT.

This clone was counted a few times. The chain combines TRBV6-6 with TRBJ1-1; possible D gene TRBD1, 6 bases. Trimming left V 7 bases short and J 0 bases short, with 9 bases between. The CDR3 extends over 13 amino acids. The V gene's germline CDR1 is MNHNY and CDR2 SVGAGI (reference sequence). CDR3 in DNA: TGTGCCAGCATGGGGGGCATGAACACTGAAGCTTTCTTT. Encoded protein: CASMGGMNTEAFF.

As for this clone: The sample contains more than one DNA sequence encoding this CDR3. The CDR3 loop is CSVVVNTEAFF. CDR3 coding DNA: TGCAGCGTTGTTGTAAACACTGAAGCTTTCTTT. The genes are TRBV29-1 and TRBJ1-1; D is ambiguous. Germline assignment: CDR1 SQVTM and CDR2 ANQGSEA. The CDR3 loop spans 11 amino acids. Deletions cut 4 bases from V and 2 bases from J, with 5 bases between.

The V gene is TRBV6-5, the J gene TRBJ1-1; D uncertain. V gave up 0 bases and J gave up 5 bases, with 7 bases separating them. Germline values: CDR1 MNHEY, CDR2 SVGAGI. This CDR3 contains 13 residues. The CDR3 region has the DNA TGTGCCAGCAGTTACTCCTTTCGTACTGAAGCTTTCTTT. This encodes CASSYSFRTEAFF.

V is TRBV7-2 and J is TRBJ1-6, with D possibly matching TRBD1 (5 bases). The CDR3 is 15 amino acids. The V gene's germline CDR1 is SGHTA and CDR2 FQGNSA. Trimming removed 5 bases at V and 10 bases at J, with 18 bases between. As DNA, the CDR3 is TGTGCCAGCAGCCCACGTCGGGGGGAATCCTCACCCCTCCACTTT. Protein product: CASSPRRGESSPLHF. Full variable domain (rest looked up from reference TRBV7-2 and TRBJ1-6): GAGVSQSPSNKVTEKGKDVELRCDPISGHTALYWYRQSLGQGLEFLIYFQGNSAPDKSGLPSDRFSAERTGGSVSTLTIQRTQQEDSAVYLCASSPRRGESSPLHFGNGTRLTVT.

The V gene is TRBV15, the J gene TRBJ1-1; D may be TRBD1 (6 bases). This CDR3 contains 14 residues. V lost 1 base, J lost 2 bases, and 8 bases lay in between. Germline CDR1 reads LNHNV; CDR2 reads YYDKDF (reference sequence). The CDR3 loop reads CATSRAGVNTEAFF. The DNA for the CDR3 is TGTGCCACCAGCAGAGCAGGGGTCAACACTGAAGCTTTCTTT.

V and J are TRBV4-3 and TRBJ1-6; TRBD1 agrees at 7 bases. J lost 5 bases, V lost 5 bases, and 3 bases had no gene match. Germline CDR1 is LGHNA and CDR2 is YSLEER. CDR3 size: 14 residues. The CDR3 DNA follows: TGCGCCAGCAGCGCAGGGGGGGATAATTCACCCCTCCACTTT. It is translated as CASSAGGDNSPLHF.

The CDR3 bases are TGTGCCAGTACCCGGACAGGGAGCAATTCACCCCTCCACTTT. This gives the protein CASTRTGSNSPLHF. The rearrangement links TRBV19 to TRBJ1-6; TRBD1 agrees at 8 bases. From germline, CDR1 is LNHDA and CDR2 SQIVND (reference sequence). V shed 7 bases and J 7 bases; nucleotides not matched to a gene: 6. There are 14 residues in the CDR3.

This sequence joins TRBV5-6 and TRBJ1-2; the D gene is possibly TRBD1 (5 bases). The CDR3 extends over 15 amino acids. CDR1 is SGHDT and CDR2 is YYEEEE in the germline V gene. The V end was cut by 2 bases, the J end by 0 bases, with 11 bases between. For the CDR3, the DNA is TGTGCCAGCAGCTTTGGGGCAGACGCTAACTATGGCTACACCTTC. This translates into CASSFGADANYGYTF. Full variable domain (remainder filled in from reference TRBV5-6 and TRBJ1-2): DAGVTQSPTHLIKTRGQQVTLRCSPKSGHDTVSWYQQALGQGPQFIFQYYEEEERQRGNFPDRFSGHQFPNYSSELNVNALLLGDSALYLCASSFGADANYGYTFGSGTRLTVV.

With regard to this clone: At the DNA level, this CDR3 is encoded by other sequences in the same sample as well. V usage is TRBV30 and J usage is TRBJ1-2; D gene ambiguous. The CDR3 has 10 amino acids. Deletions cut 3 bases from V and 7 bases from J, with 6 bases between. Germline CDR1 and CDR2: GTSNPN and SVGIG (reference sequence). The CDR3 sequence: CAWRRGGYTF. The CDR3 bases are TGTGCCTGGAGACGGGGTGGCTACACCTTC.

The chain uses TRBV5-8 and TRBJ1-2; weak D call: TRBD1 (5 bases). Trimming pared 3 bases from V and 4 bases from J, leaving 22 bases between. Germline CDR1 is SGHTS and CDR2 is YDEGEE. The CDR3 is 17 amino acids. Here the CDR3 reads CASSSFLSPDSFYGYTF. The CDR3 bases are TGTGCCAGCAGCTCCTTCCTTTCACCCGACAGCTTCTATGGCTACACCTTC.

This rearrangement joins TRBV19 to TRBJ1-2, with D possibly being TRBD1 (6 bases). Germline CDR1 is LNHDA and CDR2 is SQIVND (reference sequence). Trimming cost V 5 bases and J 8 bases, with 9 bases left between them. The CDR3 length is 11 residues. The CDR3, as DNA: TGTGCCAGTAGTTCCAGGGGAGGCTACACCTTC. It translates to CASSSRGGYTF.